The 7 T cell receptor beta chains below come from one sample, sequenced in a study of PD-1 blockade in mismatch repair-deficient tumors. Only in-frame clones appear in the TCRdb table, and some are missing; sequencing was by immunoSEQ multiplex PCR. The sample carries tens of thousands of clones, almost 80% recorded once. The sequencing used peripheral blood, collected 2 weeks after starting pembrolizumab. These receptor sequences come from an adult with mismatch repair-deficient cancer.

This clone has a handful of counts. The CDR3 protein is CAWSVEGTNQPQHF. Written as DNA, the CDR3 is TGTGCCTGGAGTGTAGAGGGTACGAATCAGCCCCAGCATTTT. This rearrangement joins TRBV30 to TRBJ1-5; D is ambiguous. Per germline, CDR1 GTSNPN and CDR2 SVGIG (reference sequence). CDR3 length equals 14 residues. Between the trimmed V and J ends, which lost 0 bases and 4 bases, there was a span of 10 bases.

This clone has a handful of counts. This chain uses TRBV14 with TRBJ1-1; D gene unclear. Per the germline V gene, CDR1 is SGHDN and CDR2 is FVKESK. This CDR3 contains 11 residues. Trimming pared 4 bases from V and 10 bases from J, leaving 10 bases between. CDR3 in amino acids: CASSPGRRAFF. In DNA, the CDR3 is TGTGCCAGCAGCCCTGGACGTAGAGCTTTCTTT.

Note on this clone: A junction end diverges from the germline sequence, so it may reflect a read error. V and J are TRBV6-1 and TRBJ2-7; D may be TRBD2 (6 bases). The CDR3 sequence is 11 residues long. Germline CDR1 reads MNHNS; CDR2 reads SASEGT. CDR3: CASSVDGGRAF. The CDR3 DNA reads as TGTGCCAGCAGTGTCGACGGGGGTAGGGCCTTC.

The V and J genes are TRBV5-1 and TRBJ2-7; 9 bases match TRBD1. With 4 bases clipped from V and 7 bases from J, the junction kept 9 bases outside the gene matches. The CDR3 has 14 residues. Per germline, CDR1 SGHRS and CDR2 YFSETQ. CDR3 loop: CASSPSDRGREQYF. Written as DNA, the CDR3 is TGCGCCAGCAGCCCATCGGACAGGGGACGGGAGCAGTACTTC.

V gene TRBV28 combines with J gene TRBJ2-7, with D perhaps TRBD2 (5 bases). The CDR3 totals 16 residues. The ends were cut back, 4 bases at V and 6 bases at J, with 22 bases in the middle. Germline assignment: CDR1 MDHEN and CDR2 SYDVKM. As DNA, the CDR3 is TGTGCCAGCAGTTCCCCGTGGGGAGTCCAGGCGGGCGAGCAGTACTTC. This codes for CASSSPWGVQAGEQYF.

This chain connects TRBV30 to TRBJ2-5; no definite D call. This CDR3 comprises 13 residues. Per the germline V gene, CDR1 is GTSNPN and CDR2 is SVGIG (reference sequence). V gave up 0 bases and J gave up 4 bases, with 9 bases separating them. In DNA form, the CDR3 reads TGTGCCTGGAGTGTGCGGCCCGGAGAGACCCAGTACTTC. This encodes CAWSVRPGETQYF.

V usage is TRBV30 and J usage is TRBJ1-2, with D possibly being TRBD1 (5 bases). The germline CDR1 and CDR2 sequences are GTSNPN and SVGIG (reference sequence). This CDR3 region has 11 residues. Deletions cut 8 bases from V and 4 bases from J, with 11 bases between. The CDR3 DNA reads as TGTGCCAGCGACAGAGGCTATGGCTACACCTTC. As protein: CASDRGYGYTF.